This T cell receptor beta chain was captured in a study of breast tumors, draining lymph nodes, adjacent tissues. Study observations and caveats: Data only fit, rather than demonstrated, lymph node origin of most tumor T cells. Tumor repertoires ranked between lymph nodes and nontumor tissue in diversity, with V and J gene preferences. Luminal-like breast cancer showed significantly greater tumor-nontumor repertoire similarity than basal-like breast cancer did. Findings are consistent with lymph node origin and intratumoral expansion of most tumor T cells.

The CDR3 spans 16 residues. The J segment lost 7 bases and the V segment lost 5 bases, leaving 11 bases of the junction unmatched. Looked up from germline, CDR1 is SEHNR and CDR2 is FQNEAQ (reference sequence). Samples came from axillary lymph nodes draining the breast cancer. As concerns this clonotype: No antigen is known for it.

TCRdb ran MiXCR on the multiplex PCR reads and lists one entry per CDR3 protein. The table has about 130,000 distinct CDR3 sequences, around 20% seen once. The sequence was collected from a female donor with breast cancer. Some clones in this sample may be carry-over from other donors' samples. V gene TRBV7-9 combines with J gene TRBJ1-4; 9 bases are shared with TRBD1. The sample was axillary lymph node tissue. Here the CDR3 DNA reads TGTGCCAGCAGCGTTACCGGGACAGGGAGGGGTGAAAAACTGTTTTTT. Its translation: CASSVTGTGRGEKLFF.